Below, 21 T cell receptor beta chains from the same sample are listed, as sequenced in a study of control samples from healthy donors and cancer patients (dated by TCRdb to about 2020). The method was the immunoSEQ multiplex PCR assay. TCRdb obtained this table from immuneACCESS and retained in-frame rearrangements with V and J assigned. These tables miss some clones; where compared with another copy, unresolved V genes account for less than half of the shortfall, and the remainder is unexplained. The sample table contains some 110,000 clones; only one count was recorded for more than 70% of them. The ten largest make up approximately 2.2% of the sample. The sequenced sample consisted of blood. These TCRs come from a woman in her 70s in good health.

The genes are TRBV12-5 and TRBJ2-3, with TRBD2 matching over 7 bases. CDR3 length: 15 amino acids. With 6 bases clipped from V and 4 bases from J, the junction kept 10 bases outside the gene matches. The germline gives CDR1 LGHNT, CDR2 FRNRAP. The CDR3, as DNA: TGTGCTAGTGGCCCCCCCGGGGGGTTTCCAGATACGCAGTATTTT. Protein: CASGPPGGFPDTQYF.

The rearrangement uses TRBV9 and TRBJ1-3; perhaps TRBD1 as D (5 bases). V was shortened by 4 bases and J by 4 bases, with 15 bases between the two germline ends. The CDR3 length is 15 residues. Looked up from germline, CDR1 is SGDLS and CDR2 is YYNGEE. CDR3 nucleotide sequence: TGTGCCAGCAGCTCTTCAGGGATATCAGGAAACACCATATATTTT. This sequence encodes CASSSSGISGNTIYF.

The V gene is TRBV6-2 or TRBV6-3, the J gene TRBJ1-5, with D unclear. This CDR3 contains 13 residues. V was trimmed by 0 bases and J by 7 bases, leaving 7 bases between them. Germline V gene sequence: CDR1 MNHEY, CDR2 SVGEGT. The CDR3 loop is CASSYSNQQPQHF. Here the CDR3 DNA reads TGTGCCAGCAGTTACTCGAACCAGCAGCCCCAGCATTTT.

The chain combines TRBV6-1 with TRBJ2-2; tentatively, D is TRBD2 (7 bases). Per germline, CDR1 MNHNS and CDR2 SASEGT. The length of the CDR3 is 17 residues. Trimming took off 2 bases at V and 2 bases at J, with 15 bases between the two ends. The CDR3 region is CASSENTGGSNTGELFF. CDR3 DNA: TGTGCCAGCAGTGAAAATACGGGGGGCTCAAACACCGGGGAGCTGTTTTTT.

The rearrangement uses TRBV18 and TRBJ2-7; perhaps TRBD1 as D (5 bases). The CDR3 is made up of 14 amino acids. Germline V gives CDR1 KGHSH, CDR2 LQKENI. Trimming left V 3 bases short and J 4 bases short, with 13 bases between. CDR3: CASSPQGMHYEQYF. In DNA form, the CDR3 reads TGTGCCAGCTCACCCCAGGGTATGCATTACGAGCAGTACTTC.

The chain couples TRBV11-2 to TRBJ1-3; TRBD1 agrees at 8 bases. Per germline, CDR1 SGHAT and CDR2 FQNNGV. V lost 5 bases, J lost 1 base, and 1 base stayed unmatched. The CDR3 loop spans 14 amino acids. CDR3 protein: CASSDRGSGNTIYF. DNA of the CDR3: TGTGCCAGCAGCGACAGGGGTTCTGGAAACACCATATATTTT.

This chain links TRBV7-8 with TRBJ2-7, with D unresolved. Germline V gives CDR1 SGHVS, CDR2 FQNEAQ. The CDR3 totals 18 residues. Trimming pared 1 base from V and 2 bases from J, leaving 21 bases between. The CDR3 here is CASSLVGLSTLTPYEQYF. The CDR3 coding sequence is TGTGCCAGCAGCTTAGTCGGGCTGAGTACCTTAACCCCCTACGAGCAGTACTTC.

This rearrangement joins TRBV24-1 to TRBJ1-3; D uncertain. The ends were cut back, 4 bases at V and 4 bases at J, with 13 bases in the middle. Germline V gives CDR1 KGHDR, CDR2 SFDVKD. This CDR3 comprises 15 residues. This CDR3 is CATSDPGEGGNTIYF. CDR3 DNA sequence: TGTGCCACCAGTGACCCCGGGGAGGGCGGAAACACCATATATTTT.

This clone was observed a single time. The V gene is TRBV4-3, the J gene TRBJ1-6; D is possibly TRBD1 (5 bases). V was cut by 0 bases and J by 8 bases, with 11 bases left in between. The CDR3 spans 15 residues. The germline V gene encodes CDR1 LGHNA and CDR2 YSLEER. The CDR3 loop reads CASSQDLGTDSPLHF. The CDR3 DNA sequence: TGCGCCAGCAGCCAAGATTTAGGGACTGATTCACCCCTCCACTTT.

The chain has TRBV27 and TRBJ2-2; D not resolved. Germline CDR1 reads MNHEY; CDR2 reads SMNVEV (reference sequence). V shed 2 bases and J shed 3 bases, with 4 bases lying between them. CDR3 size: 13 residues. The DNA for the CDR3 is TGTGCCAGCAGTTTAGGGCACACCGGGGAGCTGTTTTTT. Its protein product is CASSLGHTGELFF.

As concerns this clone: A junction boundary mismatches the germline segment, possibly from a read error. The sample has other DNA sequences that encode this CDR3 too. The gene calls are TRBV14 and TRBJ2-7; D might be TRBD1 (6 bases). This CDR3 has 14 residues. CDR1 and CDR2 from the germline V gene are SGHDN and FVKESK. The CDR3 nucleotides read TGCGCCAGCAGCCAAGAGATAGGGGGCTACGAGCAGTACTTC. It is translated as CASSQEIGGYEQYF.

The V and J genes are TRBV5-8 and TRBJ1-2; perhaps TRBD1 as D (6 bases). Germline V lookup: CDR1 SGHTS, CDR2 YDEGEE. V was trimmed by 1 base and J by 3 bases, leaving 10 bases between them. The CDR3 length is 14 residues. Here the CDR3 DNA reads TGTGCCAGCAGCTTGATGGGGGGCGACTATGGCTACACCTTC. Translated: CASSLMGGDYGYTF.

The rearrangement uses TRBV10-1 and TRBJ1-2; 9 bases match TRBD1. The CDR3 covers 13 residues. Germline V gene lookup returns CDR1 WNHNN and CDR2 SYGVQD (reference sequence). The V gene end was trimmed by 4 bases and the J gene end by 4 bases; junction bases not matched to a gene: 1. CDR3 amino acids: CASSAQGAYGYTF. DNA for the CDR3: TGCGCCAGCAGTGCACAGGGGGCCTATGGCTACACCTTC.

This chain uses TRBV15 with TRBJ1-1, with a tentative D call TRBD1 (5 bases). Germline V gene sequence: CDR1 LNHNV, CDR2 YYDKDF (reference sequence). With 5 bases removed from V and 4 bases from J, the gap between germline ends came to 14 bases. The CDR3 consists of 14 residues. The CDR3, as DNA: TGTGCCACCAGCCCGAGTCTGGGGGGCACTGAAGCTTTCTTT. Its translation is CATSPSLGGTEAFF.

CDR3 sequence reads: CASSDLGGDTQYF. CDR3 DNA: TGTGCCAGCAGTGATCTAGGGGGGGATACGCAGTATTTT. J is TRBJ2-3 and V is TRBV6-2 or TRBV6-3, with D perhaps given as TRBD1 or TRBD2 (6 bases each). The CDR3 length is 13 residues. Germline CDR1 is MNHEY and CDR2 is SVGEGT. V lost 5 bases and J lost 6, with 12 bases in between.

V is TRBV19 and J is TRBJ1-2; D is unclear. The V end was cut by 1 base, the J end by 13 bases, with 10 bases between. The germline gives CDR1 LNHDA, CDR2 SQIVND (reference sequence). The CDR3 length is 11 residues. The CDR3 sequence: CASSIGYSSTF. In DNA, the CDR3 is TGTGCCAGTAGTATAGGGTACAGCAGCACCTTC.

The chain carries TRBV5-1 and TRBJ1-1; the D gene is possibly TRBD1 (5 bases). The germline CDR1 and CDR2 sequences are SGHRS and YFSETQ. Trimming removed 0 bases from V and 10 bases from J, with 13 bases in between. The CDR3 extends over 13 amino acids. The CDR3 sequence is CASSLGGTEGAFF. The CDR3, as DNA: TGCGCCAGCAGCTTGGGTGGGACGGAGGGAGCTTTCTTT.

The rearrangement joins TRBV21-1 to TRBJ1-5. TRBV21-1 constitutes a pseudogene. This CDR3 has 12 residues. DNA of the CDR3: TGTGCCAGCGGGTCAGATTCTGAGCCCCAGCATTTT. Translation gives CASGSDSEPQHF.

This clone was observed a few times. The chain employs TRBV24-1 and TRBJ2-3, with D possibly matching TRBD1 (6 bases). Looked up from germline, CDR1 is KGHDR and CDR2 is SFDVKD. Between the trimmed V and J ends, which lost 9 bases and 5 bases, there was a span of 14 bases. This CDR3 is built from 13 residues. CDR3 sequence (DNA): TGTGCCACCGCGGCATCAGGGGTAGATACGCAGTATTTT. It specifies CATAASGVDTQYF.

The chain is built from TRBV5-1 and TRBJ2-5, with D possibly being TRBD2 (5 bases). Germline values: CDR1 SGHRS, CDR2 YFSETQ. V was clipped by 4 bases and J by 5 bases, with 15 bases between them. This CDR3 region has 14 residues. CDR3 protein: CASSPGSSRETQYF. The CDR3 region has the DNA TGCGCCAGCAGCCCGGGGTCCTCGCGGGAGACCCAGTACTTC. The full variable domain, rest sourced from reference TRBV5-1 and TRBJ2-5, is KAGVTQTPRYLIKTRGQQVTLSCSPISGHRSVSWYQQTPGQGLQFLFEYFSETQRNKGNFPGRFSGRQFSNSRSEMNVSTLELGDSALYLCASSPGSSRETQYFGPGTRLLVL.

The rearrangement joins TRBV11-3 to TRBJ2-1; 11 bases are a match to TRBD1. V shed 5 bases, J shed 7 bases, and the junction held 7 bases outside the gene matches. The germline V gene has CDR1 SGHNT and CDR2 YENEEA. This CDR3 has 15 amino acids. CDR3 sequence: CASSLPGQGVNEQFF. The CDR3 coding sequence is TGTGCCAGCAGCCTACCGGGACAGGGGGTTAATGAGCAGTTCTTC.